Below are 11 T cell receptor beta chains sequenced from a single sample in a study of CD8 T cells in ankylosing spondylitis. Study-wide results and caveats: Among TCR beta sequences, a motif of roughly 8 highly homologous variants appeared characteristic of ankylosing spondylitis blood.

TCRdb ran MiXCR on the 5' RACE reads and lists one entry per CDR3 protein. The profile shows 700,000 to 1,000,000 distinct CDR3 sequences, about 10% of them singletons. Their antigens remain unidentified. The sequenced sample was blood, either unsorted or a sorted T cell fraction (not recorded which). The receptors were gathered from a male donor with ankylosing spondylitis.

This chain uses TRBV6-2 or TRBV6-3 with TRBJ1-5; D unresolved. Trimming pared 0 bases from V and 2 bases from J, leaving 14 bases between. Per germline, CDR1 MNHEY and CDR2 SVGEGT. The CDR3 has 17 residues. The CDR3 DNA is TGTGCCAGCAGTTACTCTGATTTCGGCGAGGGCAATCAGCCCCAGCATTTT. Translating it yields CASSYSDFGEGNQPQHF.

The chain recombines TRBV5-6 with TRBJ2-1; D remains unclear. This CDR3 region has 14 residues. Trimming left V 1 base short and J 4 bases short, with 9 bases between. The germline V gene encodes CDR1 SGHDT and CDR2 YYEEEE. The CDR3 spells CASSLFGPYNEQFF. Here the CDR3 DNA reads TGTGCCAGCAGCTTGTTCGGTCCATACAATGAGCAGTTCTTC. The full variable domain, in which reference TRBV5-6 and TRBJ2-1 provide the parts outside the CDR3, is DAGVTQSPTHLIKTRGQQVTLRCSPKSGHDTVSWYQQALGQGPQFIFQYYEEEERQRGNFPDRFSGHQFPNYSSELNVNALLLGDSALYLCASSLFGPYNEQFFGPGTRLTVL.

This clonotype was counted a few times. This chain connects TRBV12-3 or TRBV12-4 to TRBJ1-5, with a weak D call TRBD1 (5 bases). V shed 5 bases and J shed 6 bases, with 11 bases lying between them. This CDR3 region has 13 residues. The CDR3 loop is CASSRLRGQPQHF. CDR3 sequence (DNA): TGTGCCAGCAGTCGACTAAGGGGTCAGCCCCAGCATTTT.

This chain connects TRBV7-2 to TRBJ2-7; D perhaps matches TRBD2 (6 bases). Trimming took off 5 bases at V and 3 bases at J, with 17 bases between the two ends. CDR3 length: 15 residues. Germline lookup yields CDR1 SGHTA and CDR2 FQGNSA. DNA of the CDR3: TGTGCCAGCAGCGAACCGGGACTCCTTATCTACGAGCAGTACTTC. It translates to CASSEPGLLIYEQYF. Full variable domain (missing parts from reference TRBV7-2 and TRBJ2-7): GAGVSQSPSNKVTEKGKDVELRCDPISGHTALYWYRQSLGQGLEFLIYFQGNSAPDKSGLPSDRFSAERTGGSVSTLTIQRTQQEDSAVYLCASSEPGLLIYEQYFGPGTRLTVT.

This clonotype was detected ten times or more. The chain employs TRBV7-6 and TRBJ2-7, with 8 bases that match TRBD1. Germline CDR1 SGHVS, CDR2 FNYEAQ. V trimming: 3 bases; J trimming: 7 bases; junction bases outside the gene matches: 5. The CDR3 length is 13 residues. CDR3 sequence: CASSFRQGREQYF. The DNA of the CDR3 is TGTGCCAGCAGCTTCAGACAGGGGCGGGAGCAGTACTTC. Full variable domain (missing parts from reference TRBV7-6 and TRBJ2-7): GAGVSQSPRYKVTKRGQDVALRCDPISGHVSLYWYRQALGQGPEFLTYFNYEAQQDKSGLPNDRFSAERPEGSISTLTIQRTEQRDSAMYRCASSFRQGREQYFGPGTRLTVT.

The chain joins TRBV29-1 to TRBJ1-1; TRBD1 is a possible D gene (5 bases). The germline V gene encodes CDR1 SQVTM and CDR2 ANQGSEA. The CDR3 is 12 residues long. V shed 6 bases and J shed 7 bases, with 15 bases lying between them. The CDR3 loop reads CSVTGQADEAFF. The CDR3 region has the DNA TGCAGCGTCACAGGACAAGCGGATGAAGCTTTCTTT. Looking up the rest from reference TRBV29-1 and TRBJ1-1 gives the full variable domain: SAVISQKPSRDICQRGTSLTIQCQVDSQVTMMFWYRQQPGQSLTLIATANQGSEATYESGFVIDKFPISRPNLTFSTLTVSNMSPEDSSIYLCSVTGQADEAFFGQGTRLTVV.

This clonotype showed up just a few times. The V and J genes are TRBV4-1 and TRBJ2-7, with unresolved D. This CDR3 spans 14 amino acids. Trimming left V 0 bases short and J 5 bases short, with 11 bases between. CDR1 is MGHRA and CDR2 is YSYEKL in the germline V gene. CDR3 nucleotide sequence: TGCGCCAGCAGCCAAGATAGAATAGCACACGAGCAGTACTTC. Translated: CASSQDRIAHEQYF.

This clonotype was seen many times. V and J are TRBV15 and TRBJ2-7, with no clear D. The germline gives CDR1 LNHNV, CDR2 YYDKDF (reference sequence). The CDR3 spans 13 residues. Trimming removed 1 base at V and 3 bases at J, with 7 bases between. CDR3 nucleotides: TGTGCCACCAGCAGAGGGATAGGCTACGAGCAGTACTTC. This translates into CATSRGIGYEQYF.

The V and J genes are TRBV30 and TRBJ1-6; D is unresolved. With 2 bases removed from V and 10 bases from J, the gap between germline ends came to 12 bases. Per germline, CDR1 GTSNPN and CDR2 SVGIG (reference sequence). The CDR3 is 13 residues long. In nucleotides, the CDR3 is TGTGCCTGGAGTCGTGCGGGAAACTCACCCCTCCACTTT. It is translated as CAWSRAGNSPLHF. The full variable domain, with the rest looked up from reference TRBV30 and TRBJ1-6, is SQTIHQWPATLVQPVGSPLSLECTVEGTSNPNLYWYRQAAGRGLQLLFYSVGIGQISSEVPQNLSASRPQDRQFILSSKKLLLSDSGFYLCAWSRAGNSPLHFGNGTRLTVT.

A few counts support this clonotype. V is TRBV5-4 and J is TRBJ1-6; unclear D gene. Germline V gene lookup returns CDR1 SGHNT and CDR2 YYREEE (reference sequence). The V end was cut by 1 base, the J end by 8 bases, with 10 bases between. The CDR3 spans 14 residues. CDR3 sequence: CASSLPGPYSPLHF. The CDR3 nucleotides read TGTGCCAGCAGCTTGCCCGGGCCCTATTCACCCCTCCACTTT.

The sample holds a few counts of this clonotype. This clone may be a read error of a much larger clone one base away. This chain links TRBV7-2 with TRBJ1-2; 8 bases are a match to TRBD1. The CDR3 runs 15 residues. CDR1 SGHTA and CDR2 FQGNSA come from the germline V gene. For the CDR3, the DNA is TGTGCCAGCAGCCCGGGACAGGCAACCAACTATGGCCACACCTTC. It is translated as CASSPGQATNYGHTF.